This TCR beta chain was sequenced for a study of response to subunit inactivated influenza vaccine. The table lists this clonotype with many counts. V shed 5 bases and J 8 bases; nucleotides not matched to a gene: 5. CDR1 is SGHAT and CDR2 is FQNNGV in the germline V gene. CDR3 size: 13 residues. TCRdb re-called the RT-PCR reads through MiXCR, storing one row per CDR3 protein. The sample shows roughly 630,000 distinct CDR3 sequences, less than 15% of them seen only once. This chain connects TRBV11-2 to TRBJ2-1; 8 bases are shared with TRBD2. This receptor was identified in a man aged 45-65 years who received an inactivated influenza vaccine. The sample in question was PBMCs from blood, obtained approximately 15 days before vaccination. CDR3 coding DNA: TGTGCCAGCAGCCCAGAAGCGGGGGATGAGCAGTTCTTC. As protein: CASSPEAGDEQFF.